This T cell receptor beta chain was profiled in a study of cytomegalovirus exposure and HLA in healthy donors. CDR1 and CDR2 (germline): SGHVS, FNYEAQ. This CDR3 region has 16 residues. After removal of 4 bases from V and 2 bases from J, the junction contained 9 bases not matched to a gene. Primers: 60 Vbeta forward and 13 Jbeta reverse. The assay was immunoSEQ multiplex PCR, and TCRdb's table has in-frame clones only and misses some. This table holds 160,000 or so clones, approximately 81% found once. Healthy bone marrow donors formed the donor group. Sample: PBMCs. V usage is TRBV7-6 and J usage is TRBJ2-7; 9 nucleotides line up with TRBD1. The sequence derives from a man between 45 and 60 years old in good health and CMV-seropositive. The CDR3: CASSSRPGQGTYEQYF. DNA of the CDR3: TGTGCCAGCAGCTCCCGGCCGGGACAGGGCACCTACGAGCAGTACTTC. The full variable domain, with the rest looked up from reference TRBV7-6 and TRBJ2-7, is GAGVSQSPRYKVTKRGQDVALRCDPISGHVSLYWYRQALGQGPEFLTYFNYEAQQDKSGLPNDRFSAERPEGSISTLTIQRTEQRDSAMYRCASSSRPGQGTYEQYFGPGTRLTVT.